The 6 T cell receptor beta chains given below trace back to one sample, sequenced in a study of memory CD4+ T cells and cytomegalovirus serostatus. Single viable CD3+CD4+CD8-CD45RO+ cells were sorted as the memory CD4+ T cells. Measured with immunoSEQ multiplex PCR; TCRdb has only the in-frame clones, and not every one. Found here are around 60,000 clones, more than 65% of them singletons; the top ten hold about 0.5%. The sequenced sample consisted of memory CD4+ T cells from blood. All receptors derive from an adult in good health and CMV-seronegative. Some clones in this sample may be carry-over from other donors' samples.

This chain uses TRBV12-5 with TRBJ1-6; 8 nucleotides match TRBD1. J was trimmed by 0 bases and V by 3 bases; bases with no gene match: 4. The CDR3 length is 17 residues. Germline V lookup: CDR1 LGHNT, CDR2 FRNRAP. The CDR3 region has the DNA TGTGCTAGTGGTTTCGGGACAGGAAGCTCCTATAATTCACCCCTCCACTTT. It is translated as CASGFGTGSSYNSPLHF.

The genes are TRBV5-6 and TRBJ2-1; D uncertain. V was trimmed by 1 base and J by 7 bases, leaving 9 bases between them. Germline assignment: CDR1 SGHDT and CDR2 YYEEEE. This CDR3 is 13 amino acids long. CDR3 region: CASSLPSSNEQFF. DNA of the CDR3: TGTGCCAGCAGCTTGCCCAGTTCGAATGAGCAGTTCTTC.

The rearrangement joins TRBV5-1 to TRBJ1-2, with 12 bases fitting TRBD1. The CDR3 has 17 residues. Trimming cost V 0 bases and J 5 bases; bases outside gene matches: 8. Germline lookup yields CDR1 SGHRS and CDR2 YFSETQ. The CDR3 DNA is TGCGCCAGCAGCTTGGCCGGGACAGGGGGCCTTGGTTATGGCTACACCTTC. Protein sequence: CASSLAGTGGLGYGYTF.

CDR3 bases: TGCGCCAGCAGCCAATGGCTCCAAGCGAACACCGGGGAGCTGTTTTTT. Protein product: CASSQWLQANTGELFF. The rearrangement links TRBV4-1 to TRBJ2-2; D gene ambiguous. The V end was cut by 2 bases, the J end by 0 bases, with 10 bases between. Germline V gene data show CDR1 as MGHRA and CDR2 as YSYEKL. The CDR3 runs 16 residues.

The chain joins TRBV27 to TRBJ2-3; TRBD1 matches at 7 bases. The CDR3 contains 16 residues. CDR1 MNHEY and CDR2 SMNVEV come from the germline V gene (reference sequence). The J segment lost 3 bases and the V segment lost 8 bases, leaving 14 bases of the junction unmatched. CDR3: CASSSQRGRGTDTQYF. CDR3 coding DNA: TGTGCCAGCTCCTCCCAAAGGGGGCGCGGGACAGATACGCAGTATTTT.

The chain links TRBV5-6 to TRBJ1-1; maybe TRBD1 (5 bases). CDR1 and CDR2 (germline): SGHDT, YYEEEE. This CDR3 is 18 amino acids long. V dropped 4 bases and J dropped 1 base, with 23 bases sitting between them. CDR3 coding DNA: TGTGCCAGCAGCCCGAGATTTGGGGGGAGAGACAGGAACACTGAAGCTTTCTTT. This translates into CASSPRFGGRDRNTEAFF.